This T cell receptor beta chain was retrieved from a study of cytomegalovirus exposure and HLA in healthy donors (dated by TCRdb to the late 2010s). For the wider study: An earlier analysis of roughly 500 of the donors reported 250 to 300 Gb of sequence data and 100 million to 130 million unique TCR beta sequences from roughly 180 million T cells. An early release covering roughly 600 HLA-typed donors comprised approximately 290 gigabases of sequencing data and around 86 million unique TCR sequences. Of the 300 to 500 genotyped donors, 70% to 90% were placed in the genetic ancestry cluster associated with self-reported Caucasian donors. The study aimed to test whether signatures of past pathogen exposure could be identified by cataloging public T cell receptors. Using immunosequencing, the study profiled T cell repertoires from some 670 subjects and related those repertoires to cytomegalovirus serostatus. In addition to the first cohort of roughly 670 subjects, a separate validation cohort of 120 different subjects was used. High-throughput TCR immunosequencing, statistical association of individual TCRs with disease status, and machine learning were combined to predict cytomegalovirus infection status. To study patterns of TCR occurrence, a later analysis re-analyzed previously published TCR beta repertoires from 550 to 800 donors and added high-resolution HLA genotyping. Rather than drawing on any new phenotypic data, the later analysis identified candidate immune exposures from TCR beta sequences and the way those sequences occurred across donors. An earlier analysis of roughly 600 of the donors used high-throughput TCR beta sequencing to judge whether each TCR beta V gene segment behaved as functional or pseudogenic. Alongside the repertoire data, information on donor age, sex, ethnicity and CMV serostatus was compiled. A later genetic analysis used genome-wide SNP genotypes for 398 of the 666 donors, treating that subset as a discovery cohort. Every discovery cohort repertoire had been produced on one sequencing platform. HLA typing included class I and class II loci at four-digit resolution. Typing coverage differed by locus: A, B, C, DRB1 and DQB1 were typed in about 629-640 donors, DQA1 in about 510, DPA1 in some 610, and DPB1 in 450 to 490. Because of strong linkage in the cohort, roughly five DR-DQ haplotypes were treated as single units for association and clustering. Among around 400 genotyped donors of the cohort, an average of approximately 240,000 unique TCR beta nucleotide sequences were sequenced per donor, roughly 20% of them non-productive.

What the research found in general, with its limitations: In a later analysis, 16,951 TCR beta sequences were associated with specific HLA alleles at a false discovery rate of 0.05. In an earlier analysis of approximately 590 of the donors, most TCR beta V segments were observed in productive rearrangements about 90% or about 30% of the time, broadly matching IMGT annotations. Linkage disequilibrium might explain the correlated functional status among segregating V segments, but an unknown experimental factor could not be excluded. Across donors, most TCR sequences were observed very rarely, whereas some public TCRs were present in many individuals. Strong co-occurrence of HLA alleles, especially DR and DQ, made assigning TCR associations to individual alleles difficult. Some IMGT-functional V segments, including TRBV6-2 and TRBV6-3, could not be distinguished by the 87-base-pair reads and were therefore excluded. Most CMV-associated TCR beta chains appeared to be HLA-restricted in a later analysis, and the HLA associations seemed to be driven largely by CMV exposure. Because counts were too low, seventeen rarely observed V segments, including chromosome 9 orphons, were excluded from the earlier analysis of 500 to 700 of the donors. In a later genetic analysis, fewer N-insertions in productive TCRs were reported among donors in an Asian-associated ancestry cluster than the approximately 710-donor mean. A cluster of highly shared sequence variants was judged likely to be a technical artifact of the sequencing pipeline. The study listed 150 to 200 TCR beta chains as associated with cytomegalovirus. The classifier was reported to diagnose cytomegalovirus status with high specificity and sensitivity in both the original and validation cohorts. The only immune exposure information available for the cohort was CMV serostatus. It was suggested by the authors that the approach could potentially be generalized to other disease states and immunological phenotypes. Because HLA typing was unavailable for some donors at each locus, only the typed subset was used in association tests. In this cohort, only TCR beta chains were sequenced, and detectable features were limited by the absence of alpha or paired-chain data. An association between a missense DCLRE1C variant and V-gene and J-gene trimming of TCR beta chains was found in a later genetic analysis and replicated in an independent cohort. Presence/absence analyses assumed roughly uniform sequencing depth across donors, an assumption that may not hold. In a later analysis, TCR association rates were found to vary across HLA loci, with the most associated TCRs seen for DRB1 alleles and the fewest for HLA-C alleles. A later analysis reported that several top co-occurrence clusters appeared linked to parvovirus B19, influenza, CMV and Epstein-Barr virus. Compared with equally common non-associated chains, HLA-associated TCR beta chains in a later analysis were more clonally expanded and had lower generation probabilities. Three of the identified cytomegalovirus-associated TCR beta chains were confirmed in vitro to be specific for cytomegalovirus antigens. A further reported finding was that TCR beta sequences accurately predicted the HLA-A and HLA-B alleles for most subjects in the first cohort.

To note about this clone: This receptor's antigen is unknown. No base-level quality is on record; no much larger clone is a single base apart.

The cohort consisted of approximately 670 healthy bone marrow donors. Cohort members were all nominally healthy when sampled, although unrecorded immune exposures were likely present. The donor tested CMV seronegative, placing the donor among the 300 to 400 seronegative members of the cohort. Each donor provided a peripheral blood sample, and peripheral blood mononuclear cells were used for TCR beta sequencing. Genomic DNA extraction from the blood cell samples was performed with the Qiagen DNeasy Blood Extraction Kit. Measured from the cysteine to the phenylalanine, the CDR3 is 15 residues long. Only the CDR3 DNA is retained, 45 bases long and in frame from the first base. Clipping removes 5 bases from V and 5 bases from J, with 7 as the unmatched junction base count. CDR1 and CDR2 are drawn from the germline V gene: MNHEY, SVGAGI. Library preparation used the immunoSEQ multiplex PCR assay. A mixture of 60 forward primers for TCR Vbeta segments and 13 reverse primers for TCR Jbeta segments was used in the multiplex PCR. Amplification of the CDR3 region of rearranged TCR beta genes was performed with a multiplex PCR assay on genomic DNA. The amplified TCR beta libraries were sequenced on the Illumina HiSeq System as 87-base-pair reads. The paper's processing steps were these. In a later analysis, some 80 million unique TCR beta chains were counted across the roughly 670 repertoires, and roughly 11 million of these chains were shared by at least two donors. Raw reads were error-corrected and collapsed into unique sequences by a nearest-neighbor algorithm in which closely related sequences were merged to remove PCR and sequencing errors. CDR3 sequences were aligned to IMGT reference sequences to assign V, D and J gene segments. For a sequence to be retained, a match of at least six nucleotides was required to both a V gene segment and a J gene segment. A rearrangement counted as productive if the CDR3 had no stop codons and remained in frame with V and J, and every other rearrangement counted as non-productive. Following IMGT convention, CDR3 was defined as the stretch from the second conserved V-encoded cysteine up to the conserved J-encoded phenylalanine. In an earlier analysis of roughly 610 of the donors, sequences lacking an unambiguous match to a single V gene segment were excluded. An earlier analysis of under 750 of the donors called V segments functional above 56.7% productive rearrangements and segregating when the between-donor standard deviation exceeded 5%. A statistical classification framework was built to diagnose cytomegalovirus status from the catalog of TCR beta chain sequences. In a later analysis, V and J genes were assigned by comparing TCR nucleotide sequences against IMGT/GENE-DB human TR gene sequences. In a later analysis, CDR3 sequences and most-parsimonious VDJ recombination scenarios were assigned using the TCRdist pipeline. In a later analysis, each TCR beta chain was defined by its CDR3 amino acid sequence together with its V-gene family, and reads without a unique V-gene family were excluded. In a later analysis, 450 to 600 highly shared, low-generation-probability nucleotide sequences were removed to address suspected cross-contamination and a sequencing artifact. A later analysis calculated a clonal expansion index for each public chain from normalized within-repertoire ranks of inferred template counts. In a later analysis, generation probabilities were computed with a VDJ recombination model fitted to out-of-frame rearrangements, and the resulting probabilities were checked against IGoR. In a later analysis, TCR-TCR, TCR-HLA and TCR-CMV co-occurrence was scored with hypergeometric tests, and a repertoire-size bias correction was applied to TCR pairs. In a later analysis, false discovery rates were estimated by permuting HLA or CMV assignments 20 times. In a later analysis, co-occurring TCRs were grouped using DBSCAN, with TCRdist sequence similarity added in when clustering inside HLA-allele-positive subsets. For co-occurrence clustering, repertoires with fewer than 30,000 or more than 120,000 public chains were excluded, along with five repertoires with anomalous nucleotide sharing. Held by TCRdb, this immuneACCESS table contains in-frame sequences only and omits some clones. Under half of the omission traces to an unresolved V gene where checked; the cause of the rest is unknown. The V and J calls and clone size are taken from that table; D and trimming were inferred from the DNA. The sample has roughly 180,000 clones on record, 75% to 80% of them singletons. The ten largest clones add up to 2.9% of the sample.

The TCR was taken from a female donor in good health and CMV-seronegative. Sequencing was carried out using PBMCs. The chain is encoded by TRBV6-5 joined to TRBJ2-5, with TRBD2 identical over 11 junction bases. The CDR3 is CASSRASGGPETQYF. The DNA sequence is given as TGTGCCAGCAGTCGGGCTAGCGGGGGGCCGGAGACCCAGTACTTC.